This T cell receptor (beta chain) originates from a study of human T cells and chemical hapten exposure. Broader study findings: Compared with pre-sensitization or healthy control sets, expanded TCRs clustered more.

As to time point: patch test 3, about 24 weeks after DPC sensitization. Treatment specified: therapeutic diphenylcyclopropenone sensitization with weekly scalp DPC. Patients had alopecia, were aged 18 to 70, and were not pregnant. Methods used by the authors: Samples ranged from about 23,224 to 690,600 TCRs, with a median of roughly 96,000. TCRdb re-derived calls from the RACE reads in MiXCR, one entry per CDR3 protein. The V and J calls follow TCRdb's processing rather than the paper's. The sample has 75,000 to 90,000 distinct CDR3 sequences, 10% to 13% seen once. In this sample, this clonotype turned up many times. What it binds is unknown. This TCR was recovered from a woman aged 45-65 years with alopecia areata. Some clones in this sample may be carry-over from other donors' samples. Material: whole blood, obtained in connection with sensitization to the hapten diphenylcyclopropenone (DPC).

CDR3 bases: TGTGCCAGCAGCCCTTCGAGCTCCTACGAGCAGTACTTC. Its translation is CASSPSSSYEQYF. The chain has TRBV3-1 and TRBJ2-7; D gene ambiguous. CDR1 is LGHDT and CDR2 is YNNKEL in the germline V gene (reference sequence). The germline V and J ends were trimmed by 4 bases and 0 bases, with 7 bases remaining between them. This CDR3 has 13 amino acids.